This T cell receptor beta chain was recorded in a study of Ad26.COV2.S vaccination and SARS-CoV-2 variants (TCRdb year 2021). The study in broad terms: Donors in the vaccine arm were drawn from COV1001, a phase I-IIa trial of Ad26.COV2.S in healthy adults that was multicentre, randomized, double-blind and placebo-controlled. Dosing of Ad26.COV2.S was intramuscular, at either 5x10^10 or 1x10^11 viral particles, delivered as one shot or as two shots spaced 56 days apart. Sequencing of the TCRbeta repertoire served to evaluate the specificity and breadth of SARS-CoV-2-reactive T cell receptors following Ad26.COV2.S vaccination. The TCR-sequenced set comprised around 30 samples: about 19 Ad26.COV2.S vaccine recipients, 5 placebo recipients and 8 SARS-CoV-2 convalescent individuals. Participants in the trial were split at random into five groups of five each, receiving low-dose or high-dose Ad26.COV2.S once or twice, or else placebo on both occasions. Investigators remained blinded to trial group allocation during experiments and outcome assessment. Beyond this particular receptor, the publication reports: According to the authors, total T cell responses may have been underestimated by the TCR breadth and depth analyses. Vaccine and placebo recipients had comparable non-spike TCR breadth, which fits with the vaccine containing only spike. The study was not powered to compare responses between vaccine doses or regimens. After vaccination, spike-specific CD8+ and CD4+ T cell responses were reported to show substantial breadth. Compared with placebo recipients, Ad26.COV2.S recipients showed higher spike-specific TCR breadth (P = 0.0014).

To note about this clone: Its antigen is still unknown. No much larger clone is present one base from it, and per-base qualities are unavailable.

TCRbeta CDR3 regions were sequenced with the immunoSEQ Assay. After extraction, genomic DNA underwent amplification by bias-controlled multiplex PCR, followed by high-throughput sequencing. The original pipeline was this. To quantify the absolute abundance of each unique TCRbeta CDR3 region, sequences were collapsed and filtered. Usable DNA was measured by amplifying reference genes present in all nucleated cells, and TCRbeta template counts were normalized to that usable DNA to estimate T cell fraction. Repertoire TCRs were annotated as SARS-CoV-2-specific when V gene, CDR3 amino acid sequence and J gene were exactly matched to a known reactive TCR set. The reference SARS-CoV-2 TCR set was derived from MIRA and filtered for enrichment in COVID-19-positive ImmuneCODE repertoires, a step that removed public or cross-reactive TCRs. Drawing on the MIRA antigens, annotated TCRs were analysed further at the level of specific ORF or position within ORF. Depth was the summed frequency of annotated unique rearrangements, while breadth was defined as annotated unique rearrangements over total unique productive rearrangements. Two-sided Wilcoxon rank-sum tests were used to compare TCR breadth between groups. What TCRdb holds here is the immuneACCESS table cut down to in-frame rearrangements. Part of the clones is not present; checked against another copy, under half of the missing clones reflect an unresolved V gene, and the others are unexplained. V and J calls plus clone size are reproduced from that table; the DNA served to infer D and trimming. For this sample the table gives 300,000 to 350,000 clones, of which just under 85% were detected only once. About 2.1% of the sample is taken by the ten largest.

The sample's treatment or condition, from its label and the paper: roughly 18 received Ad26.COV2.S at low or high dose, single or two shots; several received placebo; per-sample allocation not given. For vaccine and placebo recipients, repertoires were sequenced using samples collected on day 63 after the first injection. In Cohort 1b, around 25 adults aged 18-55 years were enrolled at a single site in Boston, USA, between 29 July and 7 August 2020. As a vaccine, Ad26.COV2.S was a replication-incompetent adenovirus type 26 vector that expressed a prefusion-stabilized SARS-CoV-2 spike protein derived from the original Wuhan strain. The germline V end is reduced by 2 bases and the J end by 4 bases; junction bases left unmatched: 2. Its CDR3 holds 15 amino acids, cysteine through phenylalanine. This entry keeps only the CDR3 DNA: 45 bases, framed from base 1. CDR1 KGHSH and CDR2 LQKENI are derived from the germline V gene.

The sequence was obtained from a person aged 18-65 years who received the Ad26.COV2.S COVID-19 vaccine or a placebo. This chain is built from TRBV18 and TRBJ2-5, and 12 junctional nucleotides match TRBD1. Material: peripheral blood, obtained in a trial of Ad26.COV2.S vaccine versus placebo. The CDR3 region reads CASSPGTGGRETQYF. The sequenced DNA is TGTGCCAGCTCACCAGGGACAGGGGGCCGAGAGACCCAGTACTTC. Full variable domain (CDR3 extended with the reference TRBV18 and TRBJ2-5 proteins): NAGVMQNPRHLVRRRGQEARLRCSPMKGHSHVYWYRQLPEEGLKFMVYLQKENIIDESGMPKERFSAEFPKEGPSILRIQQVVRGDSAAYFCASSPGTGGRETQYFGPGTRLLVL.